Included here is one TCR beta chain sequence, with context. The sample holds a few counts of this clone. Its antigen remains undetermined. The record has no base qualities; no much larger clone is one base away. The record originates from a study of radiation and T cells in renal cell carcinoma (dated by TCRdb to 2020 to 2022). Concerning the study at large: The samples were drawn from a clinical trial, where primary renal cell carcinomas were treated with 15 Gy of stereotactic body radiation therapy and then removed by nephrectomy 4 weeks afterward. TCR beta sequencing covered 53 samples in total, comprising around 26 tumors and some 27 peripheral blood samples. Across all 53 samples, 3,800,000 or so unique CDR3 nucleotide sequences encoding about 2.4 million unique CDR3 amino acid sequences were identified. Overall study outcomes, separate from this receptor: In blood, the top tumor clonotypes increased from baseline to 2 weeks after radiation and then shrank by 4 weeks, which suggests a temporary expansion of tumor-resident clones. The single-armed trial design could not address effects of radiation dose or scheduling on the TCR repertoire. No pretreatment tumor biopsies were available, so the baseline intratumoral presence of clonotypes could not be determined. Changes in the blood repertoire were not tracked past 4 weeks after treatment.

This specimen's time point label, interpreted: baseline pretreatment blood. The sample's treatment or condition, from its label and the paper: 15 Gy SBRT to primary tumor, nephrectomy 4 weeks later. Serial peripheral blood from radiation-treated patients was sampled at baseline, 2 weeks and 4 weeks after SBRT to track tumor-enriched clonotypes. Every patient had renal cell carcinoma of clear cell pathology. The QIAamp DNA Blood Mini Kit (Qiagen) was used to prepare genomic DNA for TCR sequencing. The analyses included just those samples that passed every quality control check. TCR beta libraries were generated from genomic DNA with the immunoSEQ kit, following the manufacturer's recommendations. For library preparation, a first multiplex PCR was performed with proprietary primers, followed by a second PCR in which unique barcodes were added, and bead cleanups were performed after each round. Each sample batch included a kit-provided positive control reaction and a negative control reaction. The final libraries were assessed on an Agilent 4200 TapeStation D1000 ScreenTape, pooled by volume, and quantified by qPCR. Sequencing was performed on an Illumina NextSeq500 with a MidOutput 150-cycle cartridge, and 156 Read1 and 15 Index1 cycles were run with kit custom primers. The pooled library was loaded at about 0.98 pM, with a roughly 20% PhiX control spiked in. The published analysis was carried out like this. Vendor-processed data were analyzed in R, with a clonotype defined as all T cells sharing the same CDR3 nucleotide sequence. For clone abundance analyses, frequencies were normalized to the 10,000 most abundant clones in each sample. Before analysis, public T cell clones were removed, and these numbered fewer than six per sample on average. Tumor-enriched clonotypes and baseline blood-enriched clonotypes were defined as those with an abundance difference of at least 32-fold between compartments. A beta-binomial differential abundance model was used to identify clonotypes that expanded or contracted between blood time points. Similarity between tumor and blood repertoires was quantified using the Baroni-Urbani and Buser coefficient, and groups were compared with two-tailed Wilcoxon tests in R. TCRdb obtained this table from immuneACCESS and retained in-frame rearrangements with V and J assigned. These tables miss some clones; where compared with another copy, unresolved V genes account for less than half of the shortfall, and the remainder is unexplained. V and J calls and clone size are those listed in that table; D and trimming were worked out from the DNA. In this sample the table shows 40,000 to 60,000 clones, 75% to 85% of which occur a single time. The top ten clonotypes cover under 35% of the sample.

Sequenced here: blood, sampled from a patient whose treatment included radiotherapy and nephrectomy. This receptor was identified in a woman aged 70-85 years with renal cell carcinoma.

At the DNA level, the sequence is TGTGCCAGCAGTCAATGGGACAGGCTGAACACTGAAGCTTTCTTT. Its amino acids are CASSQWDRLNTEAFF. The rearrangement combines TRBV6-5 with TRBJ1-1; a stretch of 8 junction bases matches TRBD1. The CDR3 sequence holds 15 residues, the cysteine and phenylalanine included. The only DNA kept is the CDR3, 45 bases in frame from the first base. CDR1 and CDR2, looked up from the germline V gene, are MNHEY and SVGAGI. V is trimmed back by 5 bases and J by 0 bases, and the junction contains 5 bases that no gene match accounts for.